There are a few counts of the clone carrying this T cell receptor (beta chain). Germline V gene data show CDR1 as MNHNS and CDR2 as SASEGT. Unmatched junction bases numbered 8, after V lost 1 base and J lost 7 bases. This CDR3 has 16 amino acids. TCRdb's table, derived via immunoSEQ multiplex PCR, lists solely in-frame clones and lacks some. The sample has approximately 63,000 clones, 90% to 95% seen once; the top ten hold 8.6%. The sample originates from a study of blood T cell repertoires in COVID-19. Study-wide context: From T cells, B-cell-depleted T cells, or PBMCs came the material, which was cDNA or gDNA.

The V call is TRBV6-1, the J call TRBJ1-5; the match to TRBD1 covers 9 bases. The source material was peripheral blood. The source is a human donor in a cohort sampled during active COVID-19. CDR3 DNA: TGTGCCAGCAGTGAAGGTATCGGACAGGGGCTGCAGCCCCAGCATTTT. Protein product: CASSEGIGQGLQPQHF.